Below, one T cell receptor (beta chain) is given with its context. This sample is part of a study of blood T cells in healthy people across ages. A second PCR of roughly 7 to 11 cycles used a sample-barcoded 5' primer and a J-beta primer mix. Each sample yielded at least 3 million CDR3-containing paired-end reads. TCRdb itself ran the 5' RACE reads through MiXCR, one entry per CDR3 protein. The sample consists of around 700,000 distinct CDR3 sequences, around 25% of them appearing once. Another study also made use of these data, one on T cells of mothers and their children.

Sequencing used blood. This receptor was obtained from a boy aged 5-17 years in good health.

CDR3: CASSLGRSADTQYF. CDR3 sequence (DNA): TGTGCCAGCAGTTTGGGGAGGAGTGCAGATACGCAGTATTTT. The chain has TRBV27 and TRBJ2-3, with a weak D call TRBD2 (6 bases). The CDR3 length is 14 residues. Germline values: CDR1 MNHEY, CDR2 SMNVEV (reference sequence). V was shortened by 3 bases and J by 4 bases, with 11 bases between the two germline ends.